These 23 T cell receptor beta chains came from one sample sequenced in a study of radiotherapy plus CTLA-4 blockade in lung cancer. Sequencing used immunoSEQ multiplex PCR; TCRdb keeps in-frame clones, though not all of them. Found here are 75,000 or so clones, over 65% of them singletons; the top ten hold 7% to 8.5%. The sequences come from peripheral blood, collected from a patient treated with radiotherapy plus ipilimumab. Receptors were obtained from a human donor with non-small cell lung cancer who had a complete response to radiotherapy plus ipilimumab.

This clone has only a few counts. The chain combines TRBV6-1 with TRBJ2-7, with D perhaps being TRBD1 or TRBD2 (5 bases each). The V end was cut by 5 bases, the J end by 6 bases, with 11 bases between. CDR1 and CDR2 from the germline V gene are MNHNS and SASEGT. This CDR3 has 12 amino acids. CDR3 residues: CASSRGDREQYF. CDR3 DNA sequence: TGTGCCAGCAGTAGGGGAGACCGCGAGCAGTACTTC.

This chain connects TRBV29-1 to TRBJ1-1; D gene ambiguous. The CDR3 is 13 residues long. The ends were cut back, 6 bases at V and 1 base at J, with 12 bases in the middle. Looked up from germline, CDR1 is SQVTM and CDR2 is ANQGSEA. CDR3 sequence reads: CSVVTHQNTEAFF. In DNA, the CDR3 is TGCAGCGTCGTCACCCACCAGAACACTGAAGCTTTCTTT.

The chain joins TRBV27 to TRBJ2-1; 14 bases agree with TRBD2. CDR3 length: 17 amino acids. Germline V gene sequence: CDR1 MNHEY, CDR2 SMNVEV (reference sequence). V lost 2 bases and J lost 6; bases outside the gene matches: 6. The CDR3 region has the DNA TGTGCCAGCAGTTTAGGATGGGGACTAGCGGGAGCCAATGAGCAGTTCTTC. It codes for CASSLGWGLAGANEQFF.

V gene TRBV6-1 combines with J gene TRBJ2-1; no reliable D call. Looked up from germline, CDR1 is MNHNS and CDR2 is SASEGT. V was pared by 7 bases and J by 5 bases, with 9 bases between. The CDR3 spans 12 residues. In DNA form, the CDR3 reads TGTGCCAGCACGAACACCGACAATGAGCAGTTCTTC. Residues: CASTNTDNEQFF.

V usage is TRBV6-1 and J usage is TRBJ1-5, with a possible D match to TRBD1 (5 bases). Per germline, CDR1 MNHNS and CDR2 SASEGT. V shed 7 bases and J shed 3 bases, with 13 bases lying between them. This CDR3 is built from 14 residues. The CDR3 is CASKYGANNQPQHF. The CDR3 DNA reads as TGTGCCAGCAAGTACGGGGCTAACAATCAGCCCCAGCATTTT.

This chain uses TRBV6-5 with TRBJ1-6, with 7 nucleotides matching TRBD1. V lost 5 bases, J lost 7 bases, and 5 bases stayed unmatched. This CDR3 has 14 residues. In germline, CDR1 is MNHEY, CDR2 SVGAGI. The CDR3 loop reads CASSRTGLNSPLHF. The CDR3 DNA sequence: TGTGCCAGCAGTCGGACAGGATTGAATTCACCCCTCCACTTT.

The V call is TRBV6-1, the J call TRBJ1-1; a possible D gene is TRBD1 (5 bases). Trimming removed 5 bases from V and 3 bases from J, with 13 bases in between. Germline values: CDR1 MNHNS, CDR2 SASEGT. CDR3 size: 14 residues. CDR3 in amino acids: CASSSPRGHTEAFF. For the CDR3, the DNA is TGTGCCAGCAGTTCTCCTAGGGGACACACTGAAGCTTTCTTT.

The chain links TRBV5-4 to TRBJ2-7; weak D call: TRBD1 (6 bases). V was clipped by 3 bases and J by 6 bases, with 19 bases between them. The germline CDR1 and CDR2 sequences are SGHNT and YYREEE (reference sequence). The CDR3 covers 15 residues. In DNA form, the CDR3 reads TGTGCCAGCAGCTCCCGTGGACAGAAGATAGGCGAGCAGTACTTC. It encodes CASSSRGQKIGEQYF.

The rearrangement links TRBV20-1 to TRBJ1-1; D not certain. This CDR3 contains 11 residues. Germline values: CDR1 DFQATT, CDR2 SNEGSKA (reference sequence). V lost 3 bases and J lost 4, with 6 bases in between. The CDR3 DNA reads TGCAGTGCTAGGTTCCCCACTGAAGCTTTCTTT. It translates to CSARFPTEAFF.

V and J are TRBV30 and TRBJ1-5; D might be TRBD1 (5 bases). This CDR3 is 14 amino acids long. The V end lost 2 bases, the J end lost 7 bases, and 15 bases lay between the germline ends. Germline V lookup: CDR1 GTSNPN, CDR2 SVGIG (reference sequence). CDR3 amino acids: CAWSPGTSRQPQHF. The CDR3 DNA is TGTGCCTGGAGTCCAGGGACTTCAAGACAGCCCCAGCATTTT.

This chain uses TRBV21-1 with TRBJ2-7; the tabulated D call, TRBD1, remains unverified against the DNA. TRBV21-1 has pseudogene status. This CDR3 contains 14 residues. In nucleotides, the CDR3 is TGTGCCAGCAGCAAGGCAGGATACTCCTACGAGCAGTACTTC. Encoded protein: CASSKAGYSYEQYF.

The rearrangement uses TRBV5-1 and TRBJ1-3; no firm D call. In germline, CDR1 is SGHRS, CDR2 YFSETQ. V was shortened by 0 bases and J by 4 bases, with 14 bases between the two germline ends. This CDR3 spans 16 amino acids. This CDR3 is CASSLDSRPSGNTIYF. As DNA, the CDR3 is TGCGCCAGCAGCTTGGATAGTCGTCCCTCAGGAAACACCATATATTTT.

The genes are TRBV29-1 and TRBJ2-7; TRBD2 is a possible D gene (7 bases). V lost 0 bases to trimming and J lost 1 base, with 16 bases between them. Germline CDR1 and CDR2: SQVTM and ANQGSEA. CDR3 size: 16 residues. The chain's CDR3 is CSVEDRGALQSYEQYF. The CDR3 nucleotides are TGCAGCGTTGAAGATCGGGGGGCCCTCCAGTCCTACGAGCAGTACTTC.

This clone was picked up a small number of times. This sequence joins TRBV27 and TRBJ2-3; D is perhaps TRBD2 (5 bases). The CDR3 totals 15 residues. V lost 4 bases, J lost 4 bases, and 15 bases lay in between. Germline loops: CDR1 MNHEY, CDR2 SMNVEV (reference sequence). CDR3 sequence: CASSSGNSKADTQYF. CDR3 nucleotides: TGTGCCAGCAGTTCGGGAAATAGCAAGGCAGATACGCAGTATTTT.

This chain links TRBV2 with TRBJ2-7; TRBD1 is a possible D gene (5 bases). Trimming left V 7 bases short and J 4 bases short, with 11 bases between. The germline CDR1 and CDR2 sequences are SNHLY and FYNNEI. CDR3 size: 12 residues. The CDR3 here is CASNRQLYEQYV. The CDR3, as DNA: TGTGCCAGCAATAGACAGCTATACGAGCAGTACGTC.

The CDR3 bases are TGTGCCAGTAGTATGTCCGGACAGGGGTCCGGGGACTATGGCTACACCTTC. Translating gives CASSMSGQGSGDYGYTF. The V and J genes are TRBV19 and TRBJ1-2, with 9 bases aligning to TRBD1. The CDR3 has 17 residues. Germline CDR1 LNHDA, CDR2 SQIVND (reference sequence). V lost 3 bases, J lost 3 bases, and 11 bases stayed unmatched.

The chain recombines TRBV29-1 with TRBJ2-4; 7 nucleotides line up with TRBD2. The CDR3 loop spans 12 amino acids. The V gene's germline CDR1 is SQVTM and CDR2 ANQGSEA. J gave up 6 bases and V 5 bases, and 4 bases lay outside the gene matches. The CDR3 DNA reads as TGCAGCGTTCGTGGGGAGGGAAACATTCAGTACTTC. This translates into CSVRGEGNIQYF.

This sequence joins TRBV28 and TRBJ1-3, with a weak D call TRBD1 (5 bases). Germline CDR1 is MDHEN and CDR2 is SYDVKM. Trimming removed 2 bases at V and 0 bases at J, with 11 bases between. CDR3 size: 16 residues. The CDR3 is CASSLNRQFSGNTIYF. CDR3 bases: TGTGCCAGCAGTTTAAACCGACAGTTCTCTGGAAACACCATATATTTT.

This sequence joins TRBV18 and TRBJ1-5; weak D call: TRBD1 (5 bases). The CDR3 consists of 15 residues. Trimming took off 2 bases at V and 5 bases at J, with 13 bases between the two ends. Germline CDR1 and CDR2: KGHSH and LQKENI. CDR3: CASSPSPLGDQPQHF. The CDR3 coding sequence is TGTGCCAGCTCACCATCTCCCTTGGGGGATCAGCCCCAGCATTTT.

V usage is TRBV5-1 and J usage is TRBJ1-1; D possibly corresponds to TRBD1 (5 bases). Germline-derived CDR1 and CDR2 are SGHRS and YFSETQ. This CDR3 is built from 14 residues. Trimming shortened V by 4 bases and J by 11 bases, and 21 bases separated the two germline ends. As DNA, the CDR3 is TGCGCCAGCAGCCCCGAAAGGGGACGGTGGGGGGCTTTCTTT. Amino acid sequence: CASSPERGRWGAFF.

The CDR3 sequence: CASSGGGYQGRDSYEQYF. The CDR3 coding sequence is TGTGCCAGCAGTGGTGGGGGGTATCAGGGAAGAGATTCCTACGAGCAGTACTTC. This chain links TRBV2 with TRBJ2-7; D possibly corresponds to TRBD2 (6 bases). The germline CDR1 and CDR2 sequences are SNHLY and FYNNEI. CDR3 length equals 18 residues. V lost 4 bases to trimming and J lost 1 base, with 23 bases between them.

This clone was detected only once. The CDR3 spells CASSLDSNTGELFF. The CDR3 nucleotides are TGTGCCAGCAGCTTAGATAGTAACACCGGGGAGCTGTTTTTT. This chain uses TRBV11-3 with TRBJ2-2; no firm D call. The CDR3 extends over 14 amino acids. Per germline, CDR1 SGHNT and CDR2 YENEEA. Trimming left V 0 bases short and J 2 bases short, with 4 bases between.

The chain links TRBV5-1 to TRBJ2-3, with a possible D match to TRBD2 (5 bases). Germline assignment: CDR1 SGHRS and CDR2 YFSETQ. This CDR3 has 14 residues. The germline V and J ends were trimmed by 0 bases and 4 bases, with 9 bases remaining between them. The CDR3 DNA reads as TGCGCCAGCAGCTTGGCCATGGAGGCAGATACGCAGTATTTT. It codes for CASSLAMEADTQYF.